At least ten counts were recorded for the clone carrying this T cell receptor beta chain. For the second PCR, which ran for roughly 7 to 11 cycles, a sample-barcoded 5' primer and a J-beta primer mix were used. One entry per CDR3 protein results from TCRdb running MiXCR on the 5' RACE reads. The table shows roughly 500,000 distinct CDR3 sequences, with 27% occurring only once. The CDR3 is 20 amino acids. With 1 base removed from V and 5 bases from J, the gap between germline ends came to 28 bases. Germline CDR1 is SGHRS and CDR2 is YFSETQ. The data were taken from a study of blood T cells in healthy people across ages.

The chain employs TRBV5-1 and TRBJ2-1; D possibly corresponds to TRBD2 (5 bases). This TCR came from a woman aged 65 to 85 in good health. Sequenced: blood. In DNA form, the CDR3 reads TGCGCCAGCAGCTTGACCCTCGTGTTGTGGGGAGAACTCGAAAACAATGAGCAGTTCTTC. Its protein is CASSLTLVLWGELENNEQFF.